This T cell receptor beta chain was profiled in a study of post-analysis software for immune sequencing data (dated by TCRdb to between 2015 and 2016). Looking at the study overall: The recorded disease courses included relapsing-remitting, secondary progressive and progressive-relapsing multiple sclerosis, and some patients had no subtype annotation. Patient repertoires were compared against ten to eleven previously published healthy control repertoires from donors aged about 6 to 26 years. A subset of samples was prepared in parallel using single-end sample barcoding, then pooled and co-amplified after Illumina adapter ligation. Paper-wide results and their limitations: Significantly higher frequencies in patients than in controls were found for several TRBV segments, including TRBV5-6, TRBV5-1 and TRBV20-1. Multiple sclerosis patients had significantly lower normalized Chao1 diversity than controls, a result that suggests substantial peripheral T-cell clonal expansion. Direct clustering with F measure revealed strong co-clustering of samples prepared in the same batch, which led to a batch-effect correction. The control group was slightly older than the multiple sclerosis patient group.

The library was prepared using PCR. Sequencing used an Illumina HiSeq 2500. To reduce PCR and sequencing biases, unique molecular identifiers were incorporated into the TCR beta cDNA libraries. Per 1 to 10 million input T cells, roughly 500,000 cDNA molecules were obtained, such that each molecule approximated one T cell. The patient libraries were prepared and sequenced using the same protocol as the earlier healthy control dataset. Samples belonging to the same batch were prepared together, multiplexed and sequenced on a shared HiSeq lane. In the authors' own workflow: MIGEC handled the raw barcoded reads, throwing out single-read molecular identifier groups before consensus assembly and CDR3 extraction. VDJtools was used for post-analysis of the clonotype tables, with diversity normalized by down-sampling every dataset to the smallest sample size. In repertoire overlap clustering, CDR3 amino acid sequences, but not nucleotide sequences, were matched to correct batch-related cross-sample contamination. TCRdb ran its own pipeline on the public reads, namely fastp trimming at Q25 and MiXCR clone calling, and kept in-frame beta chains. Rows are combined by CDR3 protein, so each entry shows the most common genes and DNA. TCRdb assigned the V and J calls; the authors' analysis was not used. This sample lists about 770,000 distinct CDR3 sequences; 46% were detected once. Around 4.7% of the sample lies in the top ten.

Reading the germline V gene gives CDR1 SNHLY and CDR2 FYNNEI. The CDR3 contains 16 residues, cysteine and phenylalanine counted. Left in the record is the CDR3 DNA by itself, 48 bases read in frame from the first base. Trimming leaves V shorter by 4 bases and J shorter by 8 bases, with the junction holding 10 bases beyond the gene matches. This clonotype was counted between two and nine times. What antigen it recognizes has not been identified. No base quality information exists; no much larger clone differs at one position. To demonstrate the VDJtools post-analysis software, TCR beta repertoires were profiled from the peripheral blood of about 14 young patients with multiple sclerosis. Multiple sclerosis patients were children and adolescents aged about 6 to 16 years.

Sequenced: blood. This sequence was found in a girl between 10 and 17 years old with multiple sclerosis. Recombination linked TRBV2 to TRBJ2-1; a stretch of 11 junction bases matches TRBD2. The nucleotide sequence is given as TGTGCCAGCAGTGTGCCTAGCGGGAGGACCTCCGATGAGCAGTTCTTC. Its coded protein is CASSVPSGRTSDEQFF.